A selection of T cell receptor beta chains follows, all from one sample in a study of PD-1 blockade in mismatch repair-deficient tumors. This table comes from immunoSEQ multiplex PCR, and its TCRdb copy is limited to in-frame clones, with some not included. The table shows 50,000 to 75,000 clones, with about nine tenths occurring only once. Sequenced here: peripheral blood, sampled 52 weeks after starting pembrolizumab. The receptors were sampled from an adult with mismatch repair-deficient cancer. The CDR3 runs from the conserved cysteine through the conserved F or W. Fields, in order: CDR3 DNA, CDR3 protein, clone size, V gene, D gene, J gene. The D gene is left open where the match is weak. Only part of the rows carry a size: once, few, many, or a class if the clone is expanded.

DNA: TGTGCCAGCATCAAAGGGGCAGGGGGGGCCACTGAAGCTTTCTTT
CDR3: CASIKGAGGATEAFF
size: -
V: TRBV6-1
D: TRBD1
J: TRBJ1-1

DNA: TGCAGCGTTGAGGGTACCCAGGAGCAGTACTTC
CDR3: CSVEGTQEQYF
size: -
V: TRBV29-1
D: -
J: TRBJ2-7

DNA: TGTGCCAGCAGTTTATGGGACAGGGTCGGGAATCAGCCCCAGCATTTT
CDR3: CASSLWDRVGNQPQHF
size: -
V: TRBV28
D: TRBD1
J: TRBJ1-5

DNA: TGTGCCAGCAGCCCGGGACTAGCGGGAGGCGCAGATACGCAGTATTTT
CDR3: CASSPGLAGGADTQYF
size: -
V: TRBV27
D: TRBD2
J: TRBJ2-3

DNA: TGTGCCACCAGCAGAGATCGAAGCGAGCAGTACTTC
CDR3: CATSRDRSEQYF
size: -
V: TRBV15
D: -
J: TRBJ2-7

DNA: TGCAGCGTTGGCCAGGGTAACTATGGCTACACCTTC
CDR3: CSVGQGNYGYTF
size: -
V: TRBV29-1
D: -
J: TRBJ1-2

DNA: TGTGCCAGCAGCCTTATGGGGGGGGGAACGTCCTACGAGCAGTACTTC
CDR3: CASSLMGGGTSYEQYF
size: -
V: TRBV11-3
D: TRBD2
J: TRBJ2-7

DNA: TGTGCCAGCAGGGGGGGGATGAACACTGAAGCTTTCTTT
CDR3: CASRGGMNTEAFF
size: once
V: TRBV2
D: -
J: TRBJ1-1

DNA: TGCGCCAGCAAGGGGACAGGACGCTTCACAGATACGCAGTATTTT
CDR3: CASKGTGRFTDTQYF
size: -
V: TRBV23-1
D: TRBD1
J: TRBJ2-3

DNA: TGCAGCGTTGAAAGTCGGGAGGGCCTTGAATCCTACGAGCAGTACTTC
CDR3: CSVESREGLESYEQYF
size: -
V: TRBV29-1
D: TRBD2
J: TRBJ2-7

DNA: TGTGCCAGCAGTGGCTCCTACGAGCAGTACTTC
CDR3: CASSGSYEQYF
size: few
V: TRBV27
D: -
J: TRBJ2-7

DNA: TGTGCCAGCAGCTTATTTCGGTCGGGACAGGGTTATGGCTACACCTTC
CDR3: CASSLFRSGQGYGYTF
size: -
V: TRBV7-8
D: TRBD1
J: TRBJ1-2

DNA: TGTGCCAGCAGCAAAGCGGGCAGGGAGGTTCAGCCCCAGCATTTT
CDR3: CASSKAGREVQPQHF
size: -
V: TRBV21-1
D: -
J: TRBJ1-5

DNA: TGTGCCAGCGTCGGGGCCAGTCTCGGAGAGACCCAGTACTTC
CDR3: CASVGASLGETQYF
size: -
V: TRBV5-5
D: -
J: TRBJ2-5

DNA: TGCGCCAGCAGCCAAGTCTGGGAGGGAGCCTACGAGCAGTACTTC
CDR3: CASSQVWEGAYEQYF
size: -
V: TRBV4-1
D: TRBD2
J: TRBJ2-7

DNA: TGTGCCAGCAGCCCCCCGGACAGGGTAGGCGGCTACACCTTC
CDR3: CASSPPDRVGGYTF
size: -
V: TRBV7-2
D: TRBD1
J: TRBJ1-2

DNA: TGTGCCAGCAGTGCGGATAGCGTTGTGTCCTACGAGCAGTACTTC
CDR3: CASSADSVVSYEQYF
size: -
V: TRBV28
D: -
J: TRBJ2-7

DNA: TGTGCCAGCAGCTTAGGCAGGGTTAACACTGAAGCTTTCTTT
CDR3: CASSLGRVNTEAFF
size: -
V: TRBV7-2
D: -
J: TRBJ1-1

DNA: TGCAGCGTTGAAGGGACGGGGAACACTGAAGCTTTCTTT
CDR3: CSVEGTGNTEAFF
size: -
V: TRBV29-1
D: -
J: TRBJ1-1

DNA: TGTGCCAGCAGTTTATCCGGCACAGATACGCAGTATTTT
CDR3: CASSLSGTDTQYF
size: -
V: TRBV27
D: -
J: TRBJ2-3

DNA: TGTGCCAGCAGCTTATCCGGGACAGGGGGTACTGACACAGATACGCAGTATTTT
CDR3: CASSLSGTGGTDTDTQYF
size: -
V: TRBV11-3
D: TRBD1
J: TRBJ2-3

DNA: TGTGCCATCAGTCTGGACAGGGTCCCCGATACGCAGTATTTT
CDR3: CAISLDRVPDTQYF
size: -
V: TRBV10-3
D: TRBD1
J: TRBJ2-3

DNA: TGCGCCAGCAGACAGCTGAACACTGAAGCTTTCTTT
CDR3: CASRQLNTEAFF
size: -
V: TRBV5-1
D: -
J: TRBJ1-1

DNA: TGTGCCATCAGTGAAGGGGCCAACGTCCTGACTTTC
CDR3: CAISEGANVLTF
size: -
V: TRBV10-3
D: -
J: TRBJ2-6

DNA: TGCGCCAGCAGCCCCTACTTTAGCGGGAGGGGAGAGACCCAGTACTTC
CDR3: CASSPYFSGRGETQYF
size: -
V: TRBV4-1
D: TRBD2
J: TRBJ2-5

DNA: TGTGCCAGCAGCCTAGCAGGCGGGGAGCTGTTTTTT
CDR3: CASSLAGGELFF
size: -
V: TRBV6-5
D: -
J: TRBJ2-2

DNA: TGTGCCAGCAGCCGGCGCTATAGGCAGGGAGACGAGCAGTACTTC
CDR3: CASSRRYRQGDEQYF
size: -
V: TRBV4-2
D: -
J: TRBJ2-7

DNA: TGTGCCAGTAGCCCTTCGACAGCTAACTATGGCTACACCTTC
CDR3: CASSPSTANYGYTF
size: -
V: TRBV19
D: -
J: TRBJ1-2

DNA: TGTGCCAGCACCTACGGACAGGTCTACGAGCAGTACTTC
CDR3: CASTYGQVYEQYF
size: -
V: TRBV6-6
D: TRBD1
J: TRBJ2-7

DNA: TGTGCCAGCAGCTTGCTGATGAACACTGAAGCTTTCTTT
CDR3: CASSLLMNTEAFF
size: -
V: TRBV5-6
D: -
J: TRBJ1-1

DNA: TGTGCCAGCAGCTTTCCAGGACTGGGTCCCTACGAGCAGTACTTC
CDR3: CASSFPGLGPYEQYF
size: -
V: TRBV7-9
D: -
J: TRBJ2-7

DNA: TGTGCCAGCAGCGTGAATACAGGGAACTACGAGCAGTACTTC
CDR3: CASSVNTGNYEQYF
size: -
V: TRBV11-2
D: -
J: TRBJ2-7

DNA: TGTGCCAGCAGCTTGCGCGCCGGGGAGCTGTTTTTT
CDR3: CASSLRAGELFF
size: -
V: TRBV7-2
D: -
J: TRBJ2-2

DNA: TGTGCCAGCAGCTCTTACGTCAATCAGCCCCAGCATTTT
CDR3: CASSSYVNQPQHF
size: once
V: TRBV9
D: -
J: TRBJ1-5

DNA: TGTGCCAGCAGTTTATCCCGGAGCTACAATGAGCAGTTCTTC
CDR3: CASSLSRSYNEQFF
size: -
V: TRBV27
D: -
J: TRBJ2-1

DNA: TGTGCCAGCAGTTCTCCAGGGGGGGTACAAGAGACCCAGTACTTC
CDR3: CASSSPGGVQETQYF
size: -
V: TRBV6-5
D: -
J: TRBJ2-5

DNA: TGTGCCAGCAGTGAAAGGGGGAGGTCCCCAACCTCCCTAGATACGCAGTATTTT
CDR3: CASSERGRSPTSLDTQYF
size: -
V: TRBV25-1
D: -
J: TRBJ2-3

DNA: TGCGCCAGCAGCCAAGATCTGGAGCGGGAGGTCTCCTACGAGCAGTACTTC
CDR3: CASSQDLEREVSYEQYF
size: -
V: TRBV4-3
D: TRBD2
J: TRBJ2-7

DNA: TGTGCCACCACTTGGACAGGGAGTTCCTCAGATACGCAGTATTTT
CDR3: CATTWTGSSSDTQYF
size: -
V: TRBV19
D: TRBD1
J: TRBJ2-3

DNA: TGTGCCAGCAGCTACTCGGGTTCGGAGCAGTTCTTC
CDR3: CASSYSGSEQFF
size: -
V: TRBV11-3
D: -
J: TRBJ2-1

DNA: TGTGCCAGCTCACCGGGACAGGGCTCTGGAAACACCATATATTTT
CDR3: CASSPGQGSGNTIYF
size: -
V: TRBV18
D: TRBD1
J: TRBJ1-3

DNA: TGTGCCAGCAGCTCGTCCGTGAATACTGGAAACACCATATATTTT
CDR3: CASSSSVNTGNTIYF
size: -
V: TRBV7-2
D: -
J: TRBJ1-3

DNA: TGTGCCAGCAGTTTGCGCGGGCGAGCCTACGAGCAGTACTTC
CDR3: CASSLRGRAYEQYF
size: -
V: TRBV27
D: -
J: TRBJ2-7

DNA: TGCGCCAGCAGCTTGATTGGGCCGGGGGGTAACCCTGAAGCTTTCTTT
CDR3: CASSLIGPGGNPEAFF
size: -
V: TRBV5-1
D: -
J: TRBJ1-1

DNA: TGTGCCAGCAGCCAAGGCGGGGTCAATGAGCAGTTCTTC
CDR3: CASSQGGVNEQFF
size: -
V: TRBV4-2
D: -
J: TRBJ2-1

DNA: TGTGCCAGCAGCTTGGTGGGGTTTCGGCAAGAGACCCAGTACTTC
CDR3: CASSLVGFRQETQYF
size: -
V: TRBV5-4
D: -
J: TRBJ2-5

DNA: TGTGCCAGCAGTTACACCGGGACTAGGGGCACAGATACGCAGTATTTT
CDR3: CASSYTGTRGTDTQYF
size: -
V: TRBV6-6
D: TRBD2
J: TRBJ2-3

DNA: TGCGCCAGCAGCTACAGGCCGGGGGGCTACAATGAGCAGTTCTTC
CDR3: CASSYRPGGYNEQFF
size: few
V: TRBV5-1
D: TRBD2
J: TRBJ2-1

DNA: TGTGCCAGCAGTGTGACAGGGGATAGCAATCAGCCCCAGCATTTT
CDR3: CASSVTGDSNQPQHF
size: -
V: TRBV28
D: TRBD1
J: TRBJ1-5

DNA: TGCGCCAGCAGTCCGAGGGGGAGGAATGAGCAGTTCTTC
CDR3: CASSPRGRNEQFF
size: -
V: TRBV10-1
D: -
J: TRBJ2-1

DNA: TGCGCCAGCAGCAAAGATAGACTAGTTACTGAGACCCAGTACTTC
CDR3: CASSKDRLVTETQYF
size: -
V: TRBV5-1
D: -
J: TRBJ2-5